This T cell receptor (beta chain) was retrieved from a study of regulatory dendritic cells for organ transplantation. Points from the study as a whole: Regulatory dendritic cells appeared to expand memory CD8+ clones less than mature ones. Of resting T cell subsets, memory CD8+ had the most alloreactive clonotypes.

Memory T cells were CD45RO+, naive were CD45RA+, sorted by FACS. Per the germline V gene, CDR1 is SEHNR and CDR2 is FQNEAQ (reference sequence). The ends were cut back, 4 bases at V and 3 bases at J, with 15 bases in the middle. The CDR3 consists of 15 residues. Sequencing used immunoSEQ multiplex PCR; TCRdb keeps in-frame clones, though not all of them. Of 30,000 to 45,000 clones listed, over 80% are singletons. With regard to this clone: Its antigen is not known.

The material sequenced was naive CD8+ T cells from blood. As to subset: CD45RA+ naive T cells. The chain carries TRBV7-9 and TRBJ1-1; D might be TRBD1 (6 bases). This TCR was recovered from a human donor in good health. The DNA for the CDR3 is TGTGCCAGCAGCTCAGGGGACCGGGGGGACACTGAAGCTTTCTTT. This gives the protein CASSSGDRGDTEAFF. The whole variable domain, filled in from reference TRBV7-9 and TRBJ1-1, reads DTGVSQNPRHKITKRGQNVTFRCDPISEHNRLYWYRQTLGQGPEFLTYFQNEAQLEKSRLLSDRFSAERPKGSFSTLEIQRTEQGDSAMYLCASSSGDRGDTEAFFGQGTRLTVV.